One sample yielded the 15 T cell receptor beta chains listed below, sequenced in a study of T cell responses to AZD1222 COVID-19 vaccine. The method was immunoSEQ multiplex PCR; TCRdb's version includes in-frame clones alone and lacks a portion of them. Of approximately 83,000 clones listed, about 89% are singletons. Material: peripheral blood, obtained on day 0 of MenACWY control vaccination. The receptors were gathered from an adult in good health.

The chain combines TRBV10-3 with TRBJ1-4; the D gene is possibly TRBD1 (5 bases). The germline CDR1 and CDR2 sequences are ENHRY and SYGVKD. The germline V and J ends were trimmed by 10 bases and 7 bases, with 16 bases remaining between them. This CDR3 spans 13 amino acids. The CDR3 spells CATQGTQPEKLFF. CDR3 sequence (DNA): TGTGCCACCCAAGGGACCCAGCCTGAAAAACTGTTTTTT.

V and J are TRBV28 and TRBJ1-2; tentative D call: TRBD1 (6 bases). CDR1 is MDHEN, CDR2 SYDVKM, per germline. The CDR3 loop spans 20 amino acids. Deletions cut 4 bases from V and 4 bases from J, with 31 bases between. The CDR3 spells CASSSHDRTRLVRTFYGYTF. The CDR3 region has the DNA TGTGCCAGCAGTTCCCACGACAGGACACGCTTAGTCAGAACCTTCTATGGCTACACCTTC.

The chain has TRBV5-1 and TRBJ1-2, with TRBD1 matching 9 bases. The CDR3 runs 16 residues. With V trimmed by 6 bases and J by 1 base, 10 bases remained unmatched. Germline V gene data show CDR1 as SGHRS and CDR2 as YFSETQ. The CDR3 region has the DNA TGCGCCAGCAACAATGGACAGGGGCGAAGTAACTATGGCTACACCTTC. Amino acid sequence: CASNNGQGRSNYGYTF.

This clone appeared a few times. The chain employs TRBV28 and TRBJ2-3; a possible D gene is TRBD2 (6 bases). Trimming pared 9 bases from V and 2 bases from J, leaving 15 bases between. CDR1 and CDR2 from the germline V gene are MDHEN and SYDVKM. This CDR3 spans 14 amino acids. The CDR3: CARAGLYLTDTQYF. The CDR3 nucleotides read TGTGCCAGGGCTGGACTATACCTCACAGATACGCAGTATTTT. The variable domain in full, completed from reference TRBV28 and TRBJ2-3, reads DVKVTQSSRYLVKRTGEKVFLECVQDMDHENMFWYRQDPGLGLRLIYFSYDVKMKEKGDIPEGYSVSREKKERFSLILESASTNQTSMYLCARAGLYLTDTQYFGPGTRLTVL.

As concerns this clone: One junction end disagrees with the germline gene, perhaps due to a read error. V usage is TRBV7-9 and J usage is TRBJ2-7; D possibly corresponds to TRBD1 (6 bases). This CDR3 comprises 13 residues. In germline, CDR1 is SEHNR, CDR2 FQNEAQ (reference sequence). CDR3 DNA: TGTGCCAGCGGGGGCCCAACCTCCTCCGAGCAGTACTTC. Its protein product is CASGGPTSSEQYF.

This clone was seen a single time. The chain employs TRBV21-1 and TRBJ1-3. TRBV21-1 is termed a pseudogene. The length of the CDR3 is 16 residues. The CDR3 spells CASSSSRGCFGNTIYF. The CDR3 DNA reads as TGTGCCAGCAGCAGTTCGAGGGGCTGCTTTGGAAACACCATATATTTT.

The chain uses TRBV11-2 and TRBJ1-1; TRBD1 is a possible D gene (6 bases). V lost 8 bases to trimming and J lost 1 base, with 11 bases between them. The germline V gene encodes CDR1 SGHAT and CDR2 FQNNGV. CDR3 size: 13 residues. As DNA, the CDR3 is TGTGCCAGCCGCGGACAGCCGAACACTGAAGCTTTCTTT. Amino acids: CASRGQPNTEAFF.

The V gene is TRBV5-6, the J gene TRBJ2-3; no reliable D call. Per the germline V gene, CDR1 is SGHDT and CDR2 is YYEEEE. V gave up 1 base and J gave up 2 bases, with 11 bases separating them. The CDR3 runs to 15 residues. The CDR3 region is CASSLSAGYTDTQYF. In DNA, the CDR3 is TGTGCCAGCAGCTTGTCTGCTGGCTACACAGATACGCAGTATTTT. Supplemented by reference TRBV5-6 and TRBJ2-3, the full variable domain reads DAGVTQSPTHLIKTRGQQVTLRCSPKSGHDTVSWYQQALGQGPQFIFQYYEEEERQRGNFPDRFSGHQFPNYSSELNVNALLLGDSALYLCASSLSAGYTDTQYFGPGTRLTVL.

This chain uses TRBV6-5 with TRBJ1-5, with D uncertain. From germline, CDR1 is MNHEY and CDR2 SVGAGI. V was shortened by 5 bases and J by 4 bases, with 9 bases between the two germline ends. This CDR3 contains 13 residues. The CDR3 here is CASSTHENQPQHF. The CDR3 nucleotides are TGTGCCAGCAGTACCCACGAGAATCAGCCCCAGCATTTT.

The chain couples TRBV5-1 to TRBJ2-5, with 8 bases fitting TRBD2. Germline loops: CDR1 SGHRS, CDR2 YFSETQ. This CDR3 region has 15 residues. The J segment lost 2 bases and the V segment lost 5 bases, leaving 8 bases of the junction unmatched. The CDR3 sequence: CASSRSSGDQETQYF. The DNA of the CDR3 is TGCGCCAGCAGTAGAAGTAGCGGGGATCAAGAGACCCAGTACTTC. Variable domain in full (rest from reference TRBV5-1 and TRBJ2-5): KAGVTQTPRYLIKTRGQQVTLSCSPISGHRSVSWYQQTPGQGLQFLFEYFSETQRNKGNFPGRFSGRQFSNSRSEMNVSTLELGDSALYLCASSRSSGDQETQYFGPGTRLLVL.

The chain joins TRBV19 to TRBJ2-7; TRBD2 aligns across 8 bases. V lost 10 bases to trimming and J lost 7 bases; unmatched junction nucleotides: 12. The CDR3 has 13 amino acids. Germline V lookup: CDR1 LNHDA, CDR2 SQIVND (reference sequence). This chain's CDR3 is CATHPGGAVEQYF. The CDR3 bases are TGTGCCACCCACCCGGGGGGGGCTGTGGAGCAGTACTTC.

V gene TRBV7-3 combines with J gene TRBJ2-3; no firm D call. The CDR3 has 13 amino acids. From germline, CDR1 is SGHTA and CDR2 FQGTGA. Between the trimmed V and J ends, which lost 4 bases and 2 bases, there was a span of 7 bases. The CDR3 bases are TGTGCCAGCAGCTCGGAGAACACAGATACGCAGTATTTT. Its protein is CASSSENTDTQYF.

The chain couples TRBV5-4 to TRBJ2-7, with TRBD1 matching over 7 bases. V was pared by 4 bases and J by 2 bases, with 6 bases of the junction left unmatched. This CDR3 spans 14 amino acids. Looked up from germline, CDR1 is SGHNT and CDR2 is YYREEE (reference sequence). The CDR3 sequence is CASSRDSQTYEQYF. In DNA, the CDR3 is TGTGCCAGCAGCAGGGACAGCCAGACCTACGAGCAGTACTTC.

This rearrangement joins TRBV21-1 to TRBJ2-1; the DNA was not compared with TRBD2, the D call given in the table. TRBV21-1 is a pseudogene. The CDR3 is 18 amino acids. CDR3 sequence (DNA): TGTGCCAGCAGCAACACTAGCGGGAGGACCGGGACCTACAATGAGCAGTTCTTC. Translated: CASSNTSGRTGTYNEQFF.

The chain has TRBV6-5 and TRBJ1-1; D gene uncertain. V gave up 6 bases and J gave up 3 bases, with 11 bases separating them. CDR1 is MNHEY and CDR2 is SVGAGI in the germline V gene. The CDR3 has 13 amino acids. The CDR3 spells CASRVRADTEAFF. DNA of the CDR3: TGTGCCAGCAGGGTTCGGGCGGACACTGAAGCTTTCTTT.